Each of the 9 T cell receptor beta chains below was sequenced from the same sample in a study of cytomegalovirus exposure and HLA in healthy donors. Amplification used 60 Vbeta primers and 13 Jbeta primers. Generated by immunoSEQ multiplex PCR, the TCRdb table keeps only in-frame clones and is missing some. The data contain 95,000 to 150,000 clones, around 70% of them singletons. Sequencing was done on a sample of PBMCs. These receptors were collected from a woman in her thirties or forties in good health and CMV-seronegative.

The rearrangement uses TRBV6-6 and TRBJ1-5, with 7 bases matching TRBD1. The germline gives CDR1 MNHNY, CDR2 SVGAGI (reference sequence). The CDR3 length is 14 residues. The V segment lost 4 bases and the J segment 6 bases; nucleotides outside the gene matches: 6. The CDR3 DNA sequence: TGTGCCAGCAGTTCCCCGACAGGGATTCAGCCCCAGCATTTT. Amino acids: CASSSPTGIQPQHF.

The rearrangement uses TRBV7-9 and TRBJ1-2; D remains ambiguous. Trimming pared 8 bases from V and 8 bases from J, leaving 15 bases between. The CDR3 sequence is 12 residues long. In germline, CDR1 is SEHNR, CDR2 FQNEAQ (reference sequence). The chain's CDR3 is CASSLEFRGYTF. The DNA for the CDR3 is TGTGCCAGCTCCCTTGAGTTTAGAGGCTACACCTTC.

The genes are TRBV10-3 and TRBJ1-6, with 8 bases that match TRBD1. Trimming at V came to 8 bases and at J to 7 bases, leaving 10 bases not matched to a gene. Germline V CDR1 and CDR2: ENHRY, SYGVKD. The CDR3 is 15 amino acids. The CDR3 DNA reads as TGTGCCATCGGAGGGTCAGGGGGCACCAATTCACCCCTCCACTTT. Amino acid sequence: CAIGGSGGTNSPLHF.

Written as DNA, the CDR3 is TGTGCCAGCAGCTTAGGACAGGGGGCGTTTTATGAGCAGTTCTTC. Its translation: CASSLGQGAFYEQFF. The chain carries TRBV7-2 and TRBJ2-1, with 10 positions matching TRBD1. CDR1 and CDR2 (germline): SGHTA, FQGNSA. The ends lost 1 base at V and 8 bases at J; junction bases unmatched: 5. This CDR3 has 15 residues.

This clone was counted between two and nine times. The V and J genes are TRBV7-2 and TRBJ2-1, with 8 bases aligning to TRBD2. Germline V gene lookup returns CDR1 SGHTA and CDR2 FQGNSA. V shed 3 bases, J shed 6 bases, and the junction held 13 bases outside the gene matches. The CDR3 length is 17 residues. This CDR3 is CASSFYPPGLDSNEQFF. The CDR3 DNA sequence: TGTGCCAGCAGCTTCTACCCACCGGGACTAGACTCCAATGAGCAGTTCTTC.

This chain links TRBV28 with TRBJ1-1, with D unclear. Germline V lookup: CDR1 MDHEN, CDR2 SYDVKM. CDR3 length equals 14 residues. V dropped 5 bases and J dropped 4 bases, with 14 bases sitting between them. The CDR3 nucleotides read TGTGCCAGCAGTCAACTCCCCGAAAGCACTGAAGCTTTCTTT. It specifies CASSQLPESTEAFF.

This clone appeared a few times. V is TRBV30 and J is TRBJ1-2, with D maybe TRBD1 (5 bases). Trimming shortened V by 5 bases and J by 6 bases, and 19 bases separated the two germline ends. This CDR3 spans 14 amino acids. CDR1 is GTSNPN and CDR2 is SVGIG in the germline V gene (reference sequence). CDR3 protein: CAWGWGGARNGYTF. The CDR3 region has the DNA TGTGCCTGGGGATGGGGAGGGGCGCGAAATGGCTACACCTTC. The entire variable domain, with the rest obtained from reference TRBV30 and TRBJ1-2, is as follows: SQTIHQWPATLVQPVGSPLSLECTVEGTSNPNLYWYRQAAGRGLQLLFYSVGIGQISSEVPQNLSASRPQDRQFILSSKKLLLSDSGFYLCAWGWGGARNGYTFGSGTRLTVV.

A few counts support this clone. The genes are TRBV7-2 and TRBJ2-1; D gene unclear. Germline V gene lookup returns CDR1 SGHTA and CDR2 FQGNSA. The length of the CDR3 is 11 residues. V was clipped by 3 bases and J by 5 bases, with 2 bases between them. The CDR3 DNA sequence: TGTGCCAGCAGCTTCGACAATGAGCAGTTCTTC. It translates to CASSFDNEQFF.

The table lists this clone with a few counts. The chain has TRBV13 and TRBJ2-7, with D tentatively TRBD1 (6 bases). Germline CDR1 is PRHDT and CDR2 is FYEKMQ (reference sequence). The CDR3 runs 13 residues. The V end lost 5 bases, the J end lost 3 bases, and 11 bases lay between the germline ends. The CDR3 protein is CASSRDNNYEQYF. The CDR3 DNA is TGTGCCAGCAGCCGGGACAACAACTACGAGCAGTACTTC.